The 18 T cell receptor beta chains given below trace back to one sample, sequenced in a study of T cells after yellow fever vaccination. Via MiXCR, TCRdb re-called the 5' RACE reads, giving one row per CDR3 protein. The data show some 420,000 distinct CDR3 sequences, 15% to 20% seen once. The source material was PBMCs, sampled before the yellow fever booster vaccination. These receptors were collected from a man aged 18-30 years who received the YFV17D yellow fever vaccine.

V usage is TRBV9 and J usage is TRBJ2-3, with 7 positions matching TRBD1. From germline, CDR1 is SGDLS and CDR2 YYNGEE. The length of the CDR3 is 17 residues. The junction had 14 bases not matched to a gene; V was cut back by 4 bases and J by 3 bases. DNA of the CDR3: TGTGCCAGCAGCCCGAGGGAGCAGGGGGAGTGGACAGATACGCAGTATTTT. Translated, it gives CASSPREQGEWTDTQYF.

This clonotype has more than one count but fewer than ten. V usage is TRBV25-1 and J usage is TRBJ1-6, with D maybe TRBD1 (6 bases). Germline V gives CDR1 MGHDK, CDR2 SYGVNS. CDR3 size: 17 residues. V was clipped by 1 base and J by 9 bases, with 19 bases between them. The CDR3 DNA sequence: TGTGCCAGCAGTGAATCCCACAGGGCAAAGTGGATTTCACCCCTCCACTTT. This gives the protein CASSESHRAKWISPLHF.

This clonotype was detected a few times. This chain uses TRBV25-1 with TRBJ2-5, with 8 bases fitting TRBD1. Losses at the gene ends were 3 bases for V and 5 bases for J; bases not matched to a gene: 5. The germline V gene encodes CDR1 MGHDK and CDR2 SYGVNS. The CDR3 contains 14 residues. CDR3 sequence reads: CASSDKTGGETQYF. CDR3 DNA sequence: TGTGCCAGCAGTGACAAAACAGGGGGTGAGACCCAGTACTTC.

This clonotype was counted between two and nine times. The genes are TRBV4-3 and TRBJ1-2; D not certain. This CDR3 spans 17 amino acids. Trimming removed 0 bases from V and 1 base from J, with 15 bases in between. Germline V CDR1 and CDR2: LGHNA, YSLEER. DNA of the CDR3: TGCGCCAGCAGCCAAGAAGCCCGGGCAGGCCTTAACTATGGCTACACCTTC. It specifies CASSQEARAGLNYGYTF.

This clonotype came up a few times. The chain links TRBV20-1 to TRBJ1-3; D call uncertain. CDR1 and CDR2 from the germline V gene are DFQATT and SNEGSKA (reference sequence). This CDR3 spans 14 amino acids. Trimming shortened V by 4 bases and J by 0 bases, and 10 bases separated the two germline ends. The chain's CDR3 is CSANQVDSGNTIYF. CDR3 nucleotides: TGCAGTGCTAACCAGGTCGACTCTGGAAACACCATATATTTT.

This clonotype was picked up many times. The chain carries TRBV5-1 and TRBJ2-7, with D perhaps matching TRBD1 or TRBD2 (7 bases each). The V gene lost 2 bases and the J gene lost 4 bases, with 16 bases spanning the gap. The CDR3 contains 15 residues. Germline assignment: CDR1 SGHRS and CDR2 YFSETQ. Here the CDR3 reads CASSFQGGLGYEQYF. The CDR3 DNA is TGCGCCAGCAGCTTCCAGGGGGGGTTGGGGTACGAGCAGTACTTC.

This clonotype was seen more than once but under ten times. The chain couples TRBV11-2 to TRBJ2-5; 10 positions agree with TRBD2. The germline V gene encodes CDR1 SGHAT and CDR2 FQNNGV. CDR3 size: 16 residues. V was pared by 0 bases and J by 3 bases, with 4 bases of the junction left unmatched. CDR3: CASSLDITSGEETQYF. CDR3 in DNA: TGTGCCAGCAGCTTAGATATCACTAGCGGGGAAGAGACCCAGTACTTC.

The chain couples TRBV3-1 to TRBJ1-1; D ambiguous. The CDR3 totals 14 residues. Looked up from germline, CDR1 is LGHDT and CDR2 is YNNKEL (reference sequence). The ends were cut back, 1 base at V and 4 bases at J, with 10 bases in the middle. For the CDR3, the DNA is TGTGCCAGCAGCCAAGGTTTCATGGTCACTGAAGCTTTCTTT. Translating it yields CASSQGFMVTEAFF.

The chain carries TRBV2 and TRBJ2-1; D may correspond to TRBD1 or TRBD2 (5 bases each). The CDR3 has 15 amino acids. Germline-derived CDR1 and CDR2 are SNHLY and FYNNEI. V was clipped by 4 bases and J by 8 bases, with 18 bases between them. CDR3 in amino acids: CASSVRGAPGDEQFF. The CDR3 nucleotides read TGTGCCAGCAGTGTTCGAGGGGCACCTGGGGATGAGCAGTTCTTC.

A few counts support this clonotype. The chain is built from TRBV5-5 and TRBJ2-3; 7 nucleotides agree with TRBD1. CDR1 and CDR2 (germline): SGHKS, YYEKEE (reference sequence). V gave up 2 bases and J gave up 11 bases; unmatched junction bases: 14. This CDR3 spans 15 amino acids. In nucleotides, the CDR3 is TGTGCCAGCAGCTTCCTGTACGACAGGGCCTGGGAGCAGTATTTT. This sequence encodes CASSFLYDRAWEQYF.

This chain connects TRBV6-5 to TRBJ2-7; D may correspond to TRBD1 or TRBD2 (5 bases each). Trimming removed 2 bases from V and 4 bases from J, with 18 bases in between. Germline V gives CDR1 MNHEY, CDR2 SVGAGI. The CDR3 totals 16 residues. CDR3: CASSYRGWDGTYEQYF. The CDR3 DNA is TGTGCCAGCAGTTACAGGGGATGGGACGGCACGTACGAGCAGTACTTC.

This clonotype was seen a few times. The rearrangement uses TRBV4-2 and TRBJ1-2; a possible D gene is TRBD1 (6 bases). Looked up from germline, CDR1 is LGHNA and CDR2 is YNFKEQ. V was cut by 0 bases and J by 2 bases, with 10 bases left in between. The CDR3 loop spans 15 amino acids. The CDR3 nucleotides read TGTGCCAGCAGCCAAGATACGGGGGCGAACTATGGCTACACCTTC. Protein sequence: CASSQDTGANYGYTF.

V is TRBV6-6 and J is TRBJ2-7; D possibly corresponds to TRBD2 (6 bases). The CDR3 has 13 residues. Trimming left V 8 bases short and J 0 bases short, with 11 bases between. Germline V CDR1 and CDR2: MNHNY, SVGAGI (reference sequence). The CDR3 loop is CASGDWNSYEQYV. Written as DNA, the CDR3 is TGTGCCAGCGGGGACTGGAACTCCTACGAGCAGTACGTC.

This clonotype was observed a handful of times. The genes are TRBV14 and TRBJ1-1; TRBD1 might be the D (6 bases). The germline CDR1 and CDR2 sequences are SGHDN and FVKESK. V gave up 3 bases and J gave up 4 bases, with 15 bases separating them. This CDR3 is 15 amino acids long. DNA of the CDR3: TGTGCCAGCAGCCATGCGTGGGGGCTCGGCACTGAAGCTTTCTTT. Translating gives CASSHAWGLGTEAFF.

This clonotype was seen a handful of times. The chain employs TRBV12-3 or TRBV12-4 and TRBJ2-1; 9 nucleotides match TRBD2. The length of the CDR3 is 17 residues. Trimming removed 5 bases from V and 1 base from J; junction bases left unmatched: 9. The CDR3 is CASSEGSGGDSYNEQFF. The CDR3, as DNA: TGTGCCAGCAGTGAGGGTAGCGGGGGAGATTCCTACAATGAGCAGTTCTTC.

The chain links TRBV28 to TRBJ1-5, with a weak D call TRBD1 (5 bases). CDR3 length: 12 residues. The ends were cut back, 4 bases at V and 9 bases at J, with 10 bases in the middle. Germline V CDR1 and CDR2: MDHEN, SYDVKM. The CDR3 bases are TGTGCCAGCAGTTCCCCGGGGCTGCCCCAGCATTTT. It specifies CASSSPGLPQHF.

This clonotype was detected a few times. This chain uses TRBV21-1 with TRBJ2-5; the table's D call of TRBD1 was not tested on the DNA. TRBV21-1 is listed as a pseudogene. The CDR3 length is 16 residues. The CDR3 loop is CASSTHRKKGGETQYF. In nucleotides, the CDR3 is TGTGCCAGCAGCACGCACCGTAAGAAGGGGGGCGAGACCCAGTACTTC.

This clonotype has more than one count but fewer than ten. This chain joins TRBV7-2 and TRBJ1-5, with D uncertain. The CDR3 contains 15 residues. V lost 5 bases and J lost 0, with 11 bases in between. Looked up from germline, CDR1 is SGHTA and CDR2 is FQGNSA. The CDR3 DNA follows: TGTGCCAGCAGCCCCCGGGAGTCTAGCAATCAGCCCCAGCATTTT. Translating gives CASSPRESSNQPQHF. Complete variable domain (other parts from reference TRBV7-2 and TRBJ1-5): GAGVSQSPSNKVTEKGKDVELRCDPISGHTALYWYRQSLGQGLEFLIYFQGNSAPDKSGLPSDRFSAERTGGSVSTLTIQRTQQEDSAVYLCASSPRESSNQPQHFGDGTRLSIL.